This TCR gamma chain was sequenced during a study of γδ T cells in repeated Plasmodium falciparum infection. This CDR3 is 17 amino acids long. CDR1 and CDR2 from the germline V gene are GITISATS and ISYDGTV (reference sequence). Flow sorting of PBMC yielded separate Vgamma9/Vdelta2+ and Vdelta2-negative gammadelta T cell populations for bulk repertoire analysis. TCRdb re-analyzed the multiplex PCR reads via CATT. The sample has about 30,000 gamma-chain clones; approximately 1.5% are singletons. This clone was seen only a few times. A far larger clone is one nucleotide away, so this likely arose from a read error. Within the sample, other DNA sequences also encode this same CDR3.

The receptor comes from a pool of human donors (malaria-infected and uninfected, not separated). Input material: gamma-delta T cells from blood. The chain carries TRGV9 and TRGJP. Matching the DNA to germline supplied the J gene, which TCRdb does not give. The CDR3 sequence is CALWEGELELGKKIKVF. CDR3 bases: TGTGCCCTGTGGGAGGGGGAGTTGGAGTTGGGCAAAAAAATCAAGGTATTT.